Listed below are T cell receptor beta chains from one sample, sequenced in a study of spatial heterogeneity in lung cancer. TCRdb used MiXCR to reprocess the 5' RACE reads, holding one entry per CDR3 protein. The table shows 3,000 to 3,500 distinct CDR3 sequences, with about 20% occurring only once. The material was PBMCs, obtained at follow-up. These receptors were taken from a male donor with early-stage non-small cell lung cancer. The conserved cysteine and the conserved F or W are not part of the CDR3 here.

V gene	J gene	CDR3 protein
TRBV11-3	TRBJ1-1	ASSLSRGTEAF
TRBV7-6	TRBJ2-1	ASSLVGRGLRMSSYNEQF
TRBV6-5	TRBJ1-4	ASAAGGEKLF
TRBV4-3	TRBJ1-1	ASSQDLGDTEAF
TRBV7-2	TRBJ1-2	ASSLPGDGYT
TRBV7-6	TRBJ2-2	ASSPRLETNTGELF
TRBV11-2	TRBJ2-6	ASSGWTGDGANVLT
TRBV5-1	TRBJ1-2	ASSPGTGGGYT
TRBV15	TRBJ2-2	ATERGFNTGELF
TRBV7-9	TRBJ2-1	ASSFVLAGGNEQF
TRBV7-2	TRBJ2-3	ASSSQPGLAGANTQY
TRBV7-9	TRBJ2-1	ASSLTGTNYNEQF
TRBV7-9	TRBJ2-2	ASSSPGLRDTGELF
TRBV19	TRBJ2-1	ASSIRPPGHPFPEQF
TRBV7-9	TRBJ2-1	ASSSGGAGLEF
TRBV29-1	TRBJ2-7	SVLTGSYEQY
TRBV6-2/TRBV6-3	TRBJ1-1	ASSSPGRSAEAF
TRBV5-1	TRBJ1-1	ASGQVQNTEAF
TRBV5-4	TRBJ1-2	ASSSSRLTGGVYGYT
TRBV28	TRBJ2-5	ASSIWAAGDTETQY
TRBV7-9	TRBJ1-2	ASSLGQGFNYGYT
TRBV29-1	TRBJ2-4	SVEEQLAKNIQY
TRBV20-1	TRBJ1-2	SAGGGIHYGYT
TRBV29-1	TRBJ2-5	SVGVPTGGRETQY
TRBV5-1	TRBJ2-5	ASSLEDYSVTQY
TRBV7-3	TRBJ2-3	ASSPRRGGPLQPDTQY
TRBV5-1	TRBJ1-4	ASQRGQGEIGEKLF
TRBV11-2	TRBJ2-2	ASGGWRPGELF
TRBV27	TRBJ1-2	ASSSPWAEGYT
TRBV29-1	TRBJ2-6	SVVLSDGSSGANVLT
TRBV4-3	TRBJ1-1	ASSQDPVNTEAF
TRBV14	TRBJ2-3	ASKRGSTDTQY
TRBV30	TRBJ1-1	ARTDRINTEAF
TRBV9	TRBJ1-1	ASSRYPTVTEAF
TRBV7-9	TRBJ2-1	ASSLGRGSYNEQF
TRBV12-3/TRBV12-4	TRBJ2-3	ASSPGGLSTDTQY
TRBV7-2	TRBJ1-5	ASSSLGLDNQPQH
TRBV11-2	TRBJ2-1	ASSPRLRNEQF
TRBV5-1	TRBJ2-2	ASSIYTGELF
TRBV10-3	TRBJ2-1	AISRTGDLDEQF
TRBV7-2	TRBJ2-7	ASSLVSRLSSYEQY
TRBV19	TRBJ2-7	ASGTGGQY
TRBV28	TRBJ2-3	ASNLQGASTDTQY
TRBV3-1	TRBJ2-7	ASSPGLQRSYEQY
TRBV5-1	TRBJ2-3	ASSRLTSTDTQY
TRBV29-1	TRBJ2-7	SVGLPGQRIYEQY
TRBV28	TRBJ1-3	ASIPHDEGGNTIY
TRBV7-1	TRBJ1-4	ASSAGQGANEKLF
TRBV12-3/TRBV12-4	TRBJ2-5	ASSLSQSQETQY
TRBV10-3	.	AIQTSGGTTDTQH
TRBV18	TRBJ2-3	ASSPSEEDTQY
TRBV5-1	TRBJ2-1	ASSLEWSSGTGEQF
TRBV10-2	TRBJ1-4	ASSDDLRDKKATNEKLF
TRBV29-1	TRBJ2-3	SSTGAWRTDTQY
TRBV7-8	TRBJ2-7	ASSLAERAYEQY